This T cell receptor (beta chain) emerged from a study of cytomegalovirus exposure and HLA in healthy donors. Findings of the study overall: TRBV6-2, TRBV6-3 and some other V segments were unresolvable in 87-base-pair reads. Later on, an analysis showed TCR association rates differing by HLA locus, with DRB1 the most and HLA-C the fewest. The Asian-associated ancestry cluster reportedly had fewer N-insertions than the roughly 700-donor mean in a later analysis.

With 60 Vbeta and 13 Jbeta primers, the PCR was carried out. Clones were sequenced by immunoSEQ multiplex PCR, and TCRdb holds only the in-frame ones, with some missing. The sample data list under 200,000 clones. Comment on this clone: The antigen is undetermined.

CDR1 is MNHNS, CDR2 SASEGT, per germline. CDR3 length: 17 residues. V lost 2 bases, J lost 6 bases, and 12 bases stayed unmatched. Sequencing input: PBMCs. The gene calls are TRBV6-1 and TRBJ2-3, with 9 bases lining up with TRBD2. The TCR originated in a young man in good health and CMV-seronegative. Here the CDR3 DNA reads TGTGCCAGCAGTGAAAGATTAGGACTAGCGATGTCGGATACGCAGTATTTT. Protein product: CASSERLGLAMSDTQYF.